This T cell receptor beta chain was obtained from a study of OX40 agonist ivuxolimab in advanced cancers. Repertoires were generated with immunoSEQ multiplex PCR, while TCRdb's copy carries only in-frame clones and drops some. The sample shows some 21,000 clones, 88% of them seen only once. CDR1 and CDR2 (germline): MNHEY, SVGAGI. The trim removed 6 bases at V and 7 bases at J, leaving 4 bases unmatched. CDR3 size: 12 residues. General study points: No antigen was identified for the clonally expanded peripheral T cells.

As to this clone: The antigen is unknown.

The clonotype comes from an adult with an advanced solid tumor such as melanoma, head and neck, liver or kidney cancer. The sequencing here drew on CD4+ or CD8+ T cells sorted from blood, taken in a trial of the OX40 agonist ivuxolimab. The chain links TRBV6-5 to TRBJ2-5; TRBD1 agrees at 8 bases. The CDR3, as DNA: TGTGCCAGCAGGACAGGGGAGGCGACCCAGTACTTC. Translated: CASRTGEATQYF.